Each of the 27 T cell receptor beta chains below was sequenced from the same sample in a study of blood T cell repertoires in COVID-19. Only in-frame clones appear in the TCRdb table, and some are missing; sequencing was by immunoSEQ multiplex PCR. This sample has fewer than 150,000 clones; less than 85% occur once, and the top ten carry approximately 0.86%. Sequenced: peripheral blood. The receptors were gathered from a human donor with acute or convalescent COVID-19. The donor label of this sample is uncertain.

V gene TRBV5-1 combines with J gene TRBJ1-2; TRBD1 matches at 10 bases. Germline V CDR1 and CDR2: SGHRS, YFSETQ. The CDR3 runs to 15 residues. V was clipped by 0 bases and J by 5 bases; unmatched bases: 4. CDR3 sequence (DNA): TGCGCCAGCAGCTTGGTGACAGGGGGCGGGTATGGCTACACCTTC. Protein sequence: CASSLVTGGGYGYTF.

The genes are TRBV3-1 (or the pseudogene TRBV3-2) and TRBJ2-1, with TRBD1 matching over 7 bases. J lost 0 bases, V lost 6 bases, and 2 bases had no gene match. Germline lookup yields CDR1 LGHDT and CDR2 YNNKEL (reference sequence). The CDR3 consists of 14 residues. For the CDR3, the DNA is TGTGCCAGCAGGGGACAGAACTCCTACAATGAGCAGTTCTTC. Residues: CASRGQNSYNEQFF.

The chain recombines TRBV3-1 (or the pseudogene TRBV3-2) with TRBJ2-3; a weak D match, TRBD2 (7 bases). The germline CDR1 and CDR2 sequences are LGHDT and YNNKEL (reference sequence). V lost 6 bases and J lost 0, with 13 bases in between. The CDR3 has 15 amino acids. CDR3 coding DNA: TGTGCCAGCAGTCGCGGGGGACATAGCACAGATACGCAGTATTTT. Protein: CASSRGGHSTDTQYF.

CDR3 in amino acids: CASSRQLAVSYNEQFF. The DNA of the CDR3 is TGTGCCAGCAGTCGACAGTTAGCAGTTTCCTACAATGAGCAGTTCTTC. This chain uses TRBV6-6 with TRBJ2-1; D might be TRBD1 (5 bases). CDR3 length: 16 amino acids. The germline V gene has CDR1 MNHNY and CDR2 SVGAGI (reference sequence). Trimming removed 5 bases at V and 1 base at J, with 15 bases between.

The CDR3 spells CASSVGTGDEQYV. The CDR3 nucleotides are TGTGCCAGCAGCGTGGGGACAGGCGACGAGCAGTACGTC. This sequence joins TRBV9 and TRBJ2-7; 8 bases align to TRBD1. Germline CDR1 reads SGDLS; CDR2 reads YYNGEE. This CDR3 comprises 13 residues. After removal of 2 bases from V and 5 bases from J, the junction contained 3 bases not matched to a gene.

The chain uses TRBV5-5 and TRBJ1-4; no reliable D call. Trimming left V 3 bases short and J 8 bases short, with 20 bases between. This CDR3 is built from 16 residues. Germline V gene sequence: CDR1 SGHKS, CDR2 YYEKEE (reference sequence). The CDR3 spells CASSSSIDKAREKLFF. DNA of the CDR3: TGTGCCAGCAGCTCGTCGATCGACAAGGCGCGAGAAAAACTGTTTTTT.

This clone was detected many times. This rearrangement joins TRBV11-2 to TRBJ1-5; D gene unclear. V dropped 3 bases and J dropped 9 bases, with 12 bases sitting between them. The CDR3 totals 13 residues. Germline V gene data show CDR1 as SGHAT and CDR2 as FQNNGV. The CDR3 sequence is CASSLDRGMPQHF. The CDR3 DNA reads TGTGCCAGCAGCTTGGATCGAGGGATGCCCCAGCATTTT.

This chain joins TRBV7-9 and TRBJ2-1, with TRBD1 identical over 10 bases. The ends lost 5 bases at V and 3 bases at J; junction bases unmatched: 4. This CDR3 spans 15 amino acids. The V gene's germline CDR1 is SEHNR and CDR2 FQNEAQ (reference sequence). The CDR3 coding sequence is TGTGCCAGCAGCGACCGGGACAGGGGCTACAATGAGCAGTTCTTC. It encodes CASSDRDRGYNEQFF.

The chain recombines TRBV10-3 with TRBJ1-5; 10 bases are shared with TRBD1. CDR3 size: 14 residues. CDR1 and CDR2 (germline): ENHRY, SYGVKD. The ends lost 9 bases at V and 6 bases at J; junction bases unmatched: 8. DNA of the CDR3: TGTGCCATGGGGACAGGGGATAAAGGTCAGCCCCAGCATTTT. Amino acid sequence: CAMGTGDKGQPQHF.

The CDR3: CAWSVPRQDYNSPLHF. The CDR3 region has the DNA TGTGCCTGGAGTGTACCCCGCCAGGACTATAATTCACCCCTCCACTTT. The V call is TRBV30, the J call TRBJ1-6; D remains unclear. The CDR3 has 16 amino acids. Germline CDR1 and CDR2: GTSNPN and SVGIG (reference sequence). Trimming stripped 0 bases from V and 3 bases from J, with 12 bases between.

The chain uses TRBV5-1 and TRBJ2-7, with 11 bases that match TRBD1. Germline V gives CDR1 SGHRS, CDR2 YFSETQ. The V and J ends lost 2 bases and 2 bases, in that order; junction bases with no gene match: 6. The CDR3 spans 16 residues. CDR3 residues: CASSLMGGQGAYEQYF. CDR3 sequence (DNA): TGCGCCAGCAGCTTAATGGGGGGACAGGGGGCCTACGAGCAGTACTTC.

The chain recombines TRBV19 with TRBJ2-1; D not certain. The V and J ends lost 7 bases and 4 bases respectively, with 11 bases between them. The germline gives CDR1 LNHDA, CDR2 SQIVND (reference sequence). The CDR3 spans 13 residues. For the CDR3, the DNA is TGTGCCAGTAAGAACAGCCAATACAATGAGCAGTTCTTC. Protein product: CASKNSQYNEQFF.

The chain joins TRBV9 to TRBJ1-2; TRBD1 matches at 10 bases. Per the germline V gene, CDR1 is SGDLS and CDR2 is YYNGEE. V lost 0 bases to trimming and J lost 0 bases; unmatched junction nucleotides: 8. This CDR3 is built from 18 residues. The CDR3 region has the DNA TGTGCCAGCAGCGTAGGACAGAGGACAGGGGGGTCTAACTATGGCTACACCTTC. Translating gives CASSVGQRTGGSNYGYTF.

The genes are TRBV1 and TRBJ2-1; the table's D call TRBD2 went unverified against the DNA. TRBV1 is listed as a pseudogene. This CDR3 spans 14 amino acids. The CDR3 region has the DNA TGCACCAGCAGCCCCGGAACGAGGTACAATGAGCAGTTCTTC. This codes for CTSSPGTRYNEQFF.

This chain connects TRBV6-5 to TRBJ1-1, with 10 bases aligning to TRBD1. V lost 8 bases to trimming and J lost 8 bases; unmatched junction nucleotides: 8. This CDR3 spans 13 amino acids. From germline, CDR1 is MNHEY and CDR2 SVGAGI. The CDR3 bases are TGTGCCAGCTACTCCGGACAGGGGGTAGAAGCTTTCTTT. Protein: CASYSGQGVEAFF.

For the CDR3, the DNA is TGTGCCAGTAGTAGTGCCGGACAGGGGGCTGAAAAACTGTTTTTT. Translating it yields CASSSAGQGAEKLFF. The chain recombines TRBV19 with TRBJ1-4; 11 nucleotides agree with TRBD1. Germline lookup yields CDR1 LNHDA and CDR2 SQIVND (reference sequence). The CDR3 is 15 residues long. V gave up 4 bases and J gave up 7 bases; unmatched junction bases: 5.

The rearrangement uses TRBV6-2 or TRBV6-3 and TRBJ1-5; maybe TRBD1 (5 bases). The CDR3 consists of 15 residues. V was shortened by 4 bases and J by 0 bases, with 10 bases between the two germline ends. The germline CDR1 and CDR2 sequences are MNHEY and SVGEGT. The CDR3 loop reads CASSSGRVSNQPQHF. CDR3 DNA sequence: TGTGCCAGCAGTTCGGGCAGGGTTAGCAATCAGCCCCAGCATTTT.

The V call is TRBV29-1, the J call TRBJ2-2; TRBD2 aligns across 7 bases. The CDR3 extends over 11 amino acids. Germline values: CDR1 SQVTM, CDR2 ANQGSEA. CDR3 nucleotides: TGCAGTACCTCGGGGGGCGGGGAGCTGTTTTTT. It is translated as CSTSGGGELFF.

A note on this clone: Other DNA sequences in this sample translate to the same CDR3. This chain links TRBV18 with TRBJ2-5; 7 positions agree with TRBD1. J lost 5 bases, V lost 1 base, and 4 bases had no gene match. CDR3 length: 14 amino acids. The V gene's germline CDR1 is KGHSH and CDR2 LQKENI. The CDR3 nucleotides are TGTGCCAGCTCACCACAGGGGGCGAAGGAGACCCAGTACTTC. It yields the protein CASSPQGAKETQYF.

In DNA form, the CDR3 reads TGTGCCAGTAGCGCACAGGGGGCGATCACTGAAGCTTTCTTT. Residues: CASSAQGAITEAFF. This chain connects TRBV19 to TRBJ1-1, with TRBD1 matching 9 bases. V lost 6 bases to trimming and J lost 4 bases; unmatched junction nucleotides: 6. Germline values: CDR1 LNHDA, CDR2 SQIVND (reference sequence). The CDR3 is 14 residues long.

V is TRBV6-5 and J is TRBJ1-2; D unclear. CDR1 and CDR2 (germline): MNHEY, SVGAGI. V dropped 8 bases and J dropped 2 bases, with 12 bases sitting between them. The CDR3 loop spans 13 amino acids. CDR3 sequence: CASEPVINYGYTF. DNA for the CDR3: TGTGCCAGCGAACCGGTGATAAACTATGGCTACACCTTC.

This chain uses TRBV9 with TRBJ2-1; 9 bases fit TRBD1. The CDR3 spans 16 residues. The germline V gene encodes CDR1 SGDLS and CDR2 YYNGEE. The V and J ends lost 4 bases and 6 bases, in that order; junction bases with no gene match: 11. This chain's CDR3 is CASSSLRTGAPNEQFF. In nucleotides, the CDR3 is TGTGCCAGCAGCTCCCTCCGGACAGGGGCCCCCAATGAGCAGTTCTTC.

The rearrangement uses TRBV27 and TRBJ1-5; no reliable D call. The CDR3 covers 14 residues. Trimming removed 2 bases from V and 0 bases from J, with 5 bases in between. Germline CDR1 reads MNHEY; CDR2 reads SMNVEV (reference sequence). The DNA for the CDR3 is TGTGCCAGCAGTTTAATGGCTAGCAATCAGCCCCAGCATTTT. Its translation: CASSLMASNQPQHF.

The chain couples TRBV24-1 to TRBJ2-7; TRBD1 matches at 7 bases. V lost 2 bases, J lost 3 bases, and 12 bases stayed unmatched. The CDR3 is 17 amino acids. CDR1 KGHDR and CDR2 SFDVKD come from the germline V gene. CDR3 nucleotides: TGTGCCACCAGTGATTCTACAGGACAGGACCCACGCTACGAGCAGTACGTC. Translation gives CATSDSTGQDPRYEQYV.

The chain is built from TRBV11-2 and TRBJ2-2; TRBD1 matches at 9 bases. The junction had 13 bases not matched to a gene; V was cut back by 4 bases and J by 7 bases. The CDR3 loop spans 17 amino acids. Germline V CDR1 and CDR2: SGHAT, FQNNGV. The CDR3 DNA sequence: TGTGCCAGCAGCTACCCGAAGGGGACAGGGCGCTACGGGGAGCTGTTTTTT. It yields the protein CASSYPKGTGRYGELFF.

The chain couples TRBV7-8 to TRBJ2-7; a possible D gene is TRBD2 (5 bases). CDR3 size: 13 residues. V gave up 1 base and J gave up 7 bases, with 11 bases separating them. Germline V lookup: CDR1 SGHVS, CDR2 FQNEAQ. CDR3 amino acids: CASSLVRGQEQYV. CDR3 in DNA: TGTGCCAGCAGCTTAGTAAGAGGGCAAGAGCAGTACGTC.

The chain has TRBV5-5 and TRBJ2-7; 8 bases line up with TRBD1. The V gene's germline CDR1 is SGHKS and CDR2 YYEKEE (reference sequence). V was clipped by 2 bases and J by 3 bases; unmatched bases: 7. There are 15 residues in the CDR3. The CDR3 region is CASSFGQGGLYEQYF. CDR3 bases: TGTGCCAGCAGCTTTGGACAGGGAGGCCTCTACGAGCAGTACTTC.